This T cell receptor (beta chain) was retrieved from a study of regulatory T cells in long-lasting Graves disease. The study, taken as a whole, reports: Persistent disease was associated with favored TRBV28 usage and with favored use of TRBJ1-2 and TRBJ2-5.

The CDR3 is 15 residues long. The junction had 6 bases not matched to a gene; V was cut back by 0 bases and J by 1 base. CDR1 DFQATT and CDR2 SNEGSKA come from the germline V gene (reference sequence). The count of this clonotype is one. Its matching antigen is unknown. Time point described: newly diagnosed GD, antithyroid drugs for less than 3 months. The TCR library was prepared using RNA isolated from PBMCs. Construction of the TCR beta libraries employed iRepertoire HTBI primers in conjunction with Arm-PCR of CDR3 regions. From the multiplex PCR reads, TCRdb called clonotypes with MiXCR, one entry per CDR3 protein. Altogether 600,000 to 650,000 distinct CDR3 sequences are present, roughly 16% being singletons, with the ten largest covering 18%. The data also belong to a second study, concerning T cells in Graves' hyperthyroidism and ophthalmopathy. From that second work: Clinicians diagnosed patients from clinical symptoms, serum thyroxine and TRAb, thyroid ultrasound and orbital computed tomography.

This specimen consisted of peripheral blood mononuclear cells (PBMCs), obtained at new diagnosis, from a patient treated with antithyroid drugs. V is TRBV20-1 and J is TRBJ2-7; 7 bases line up with TRBD2. This receptor was obtained from a woman in her twenties or thirties with Graves disease. CDR3 nucleotide sequence: TGCAGTGCTAGAGATCTAGCGGTGGGATCCTACGAGCAGTACTTC. It encodes CSARDLAVGSYEQYF.